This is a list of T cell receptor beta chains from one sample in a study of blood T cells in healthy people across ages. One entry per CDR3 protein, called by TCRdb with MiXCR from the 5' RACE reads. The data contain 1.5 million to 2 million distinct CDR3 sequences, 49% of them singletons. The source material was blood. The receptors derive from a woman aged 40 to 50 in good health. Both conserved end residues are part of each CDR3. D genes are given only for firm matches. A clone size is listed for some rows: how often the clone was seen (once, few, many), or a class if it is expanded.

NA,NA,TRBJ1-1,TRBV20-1,CSALRRDTEAFF,TGCAGTGCTCTCAGGAGGGACACTGAAGCTTTCTTT
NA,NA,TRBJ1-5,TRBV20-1,CSASIQEDQPQHF,TGCAGTGCTAGTATTCAGGAAGATCAGCCCCAGCATTTT
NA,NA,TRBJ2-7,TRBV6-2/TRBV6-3,CASSYAPPHLREQYF,TGTGCCAGCAGTTATGCCCCCCCCCATCTACGGGAGCAGTACTTC
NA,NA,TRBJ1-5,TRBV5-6,CASTESWSANQPQHF,TGTGCCAGCACCGAATCCTGGTCCGCCAATCAGCCCCAGCATTTT
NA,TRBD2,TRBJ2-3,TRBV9,CASSARLAGGVYTQYF,TGTGCCAGCAGCGCGAGACTAGCGGGGGGGGTCTATACGCAGTATTTT
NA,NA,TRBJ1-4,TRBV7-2,CASSLPSGRYNEKLFF,TGTGCCAGCAGCTTGCCGTCAGGACGGTATAATGAAAAACTGTTTTTT
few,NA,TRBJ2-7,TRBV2,CASRGPRPYEQYF,TGTGCCAGCAGAGGCCCGCGCCCCTACGAGCAGTACTTC
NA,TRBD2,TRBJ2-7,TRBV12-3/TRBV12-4,CASSRAGAEQYF,TGTGCCAGCAGCCGAGCGGGGGCCGAGCAGTACTTC
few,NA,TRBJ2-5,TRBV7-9,CASSYGRGAQETQYF,TGTGCCAGCAGCTATGGGCGGGGAGCCCAAGAGACCCAGTACTTC
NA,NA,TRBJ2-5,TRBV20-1,CSARDPAYGKTQYF,TGCAGTGCTAGAGACCCGGCCTACGGGAAGACCCAGTACTTC
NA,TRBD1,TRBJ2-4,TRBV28,CASSRDSQNIQYF,TGTGCCAGCAGTAGGGACAGCCAAAACATTCAGTACTTC
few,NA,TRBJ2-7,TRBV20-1,CSANRQKSSYEQYF,TGCAGTGCTAACCGACAGAAGTCCTCCTACGAGCAGTACTTC
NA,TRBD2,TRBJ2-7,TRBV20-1,CSARERTSGTYEQYF,TGCAGTGCTAGAGAGAGGACTAGCGGTACCTACGAGCAGTACTTC
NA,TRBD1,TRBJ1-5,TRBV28,CASSPLGTGLKQPQHF,TGTGCCAGCAGTCCCCTAGGGACAGGACTCAAGCAGCCCCAGCATTTT
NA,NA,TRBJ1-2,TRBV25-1,CATGDGYGYTF,TGTGCCACCGGGGACGGCTATGGCTACACCTTC
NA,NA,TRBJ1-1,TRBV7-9,CASSLAQPTEAFF,TGTGCCAGCAGCTTAGCGCAGCCCACTGAAGCTTTCTTT